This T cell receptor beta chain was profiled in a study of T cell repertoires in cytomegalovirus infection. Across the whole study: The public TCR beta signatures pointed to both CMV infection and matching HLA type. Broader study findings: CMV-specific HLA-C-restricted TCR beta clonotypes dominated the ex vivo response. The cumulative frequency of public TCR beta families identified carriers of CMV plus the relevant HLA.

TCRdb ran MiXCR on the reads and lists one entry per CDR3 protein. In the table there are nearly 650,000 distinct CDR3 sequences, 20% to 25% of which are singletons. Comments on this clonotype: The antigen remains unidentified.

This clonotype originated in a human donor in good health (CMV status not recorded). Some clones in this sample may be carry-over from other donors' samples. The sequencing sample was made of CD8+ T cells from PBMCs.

CDR3 DNA sequence: TGCGCCAGCAGCCAAGACCCGACAGGGGCGATGTCAACTAATGAAAAACTGTTTTTT. It specifies CASSQDPTGAMSTNEKLFF. The chain carries TRBV4-1 and TRBJ1-4; 8 bases align to TRBD1. The V gene end was trimmed by 0 bases and the J gene end by 0 bases; junction bases not matched to a gene: 9. CDR1 and CDR2 (germline): MGHRA, YSYEKL. This CDR3 has 19 residues.